One sample yielded the 2 T cell receptor beta chains listed below, sequenced in a study of blood T cell repertoires in COVID-19. Produced via immunoSEQ multiplex PCR; TCRdb's table is partial and in-frame only. The sample yields fewer than 150,000 clones, about 74% seen once. Sequencing was performed on peripheral blood. The source is a man between 65 and 79 years old with acute or convalescent COVID-19.

This clone showed up just a few times. V gene TRBV24-1 combines with J gene TRBJ2-2; 8 bases are shared with TRBD1. The CDR3 loop spans 16 amino acids. V lost 4 bases, J lost 1 base, and 4 bases stayed unmatched. Germline assignment: CDR1 KGHDR and CDR2 SFDVKD. The CDR3 spells CATSDPDRENTGELFF. The DNA of the CDR3 is TGTGCCACCAGTGACCCGGACAGGGAGAACACCGGGGAGCTGTTTTTT.

This clone was counted a few times. The J gene is TRBJ1-2, the V gene TRBV4-3; unclear D gene. The V end lost 0 bases, the J end lost 7 bases, and 15 bases lay between the germline ends. CDR1 is LGHNA, CDR2 YSLEER, per germline. The length of the CDR3 is 15 residues. CDR3 protein: CASSQDVGSIGGYTF. The CDR3 bases are TGCGCCAGCAGCCAAGATGTGGGTAGCATAGGTGGCTACACCTTC.